The 8 T cell receptor beta chains below come from one sample, sequenced in a study of T cell responses to AZD1222 COVID-19 vaccine. The repertoire was sequenced with immunoSEQ multiplex PCR; TCRdb's copy has only in-frame clones and lacks some. This sample carries over 110,000 clones, roughly 90% of them seen once, and the ten largest clones take 1.5% to 2%. This sample comprised peripheral blood, obtained 28 days after the second AZD1222 dose. These receptors originate from an adult who received the AZD1222 COVID-19 vaccine.

V and J are TRBV10-3 and TRBJ2-3; 12 positions agree with TRBD1. Germline V CDR1 and CDR2: ENHRY, SYGVKD. With 6 bases clipped from V and 4 bases from J, the junction kept 5 bases outside the gene matches. The CDR3 loop spans 15 amino acids. CDR3 sequence reads: CAIRGTGGLSDTQYF. DNA for the CDR3: TGTGCCATCAGGGGGACAGGGGGCTTATCAGATACGCAGTATTTT.

The chain has TRBV3-1 (or the pseudogene TRBV3-2) and TRBJ1-2, with TRBD1 matching 7 bases. Germline lookup yields CDR1 LGHDT and CDR2 YNNKEL (reference sequence). Trimming removed 2 bases from V and 6 bases from J; junction bases left unmatched: 12. This CDR3 contains 16 residues. Written as DNA, the CDR3 is TGTGCCAGCAGCCAATTTGGGACAGCTCAACAGAATGGCTACACCTTC. Translation gives CASSQFGTAQQNGYTF.

J is TRBJ1-3 and V is TRBV7-8; no firm D call. Trimming cost V 2 bases and J 0 bases, with 8 bases left between them. The CDR3 contains 15 residues. Looked up from germline, CDR1 is SGHVS and CDR2 is FQNEAQ. The CDR3 DNA is TGTGCCAGCAGCTTACAGGATTTCTCTGGAAACACCATATATTTT. Translated, it gives CASSLQDFSGNTIYF.

This chain connects TRBV3-1 (or the pseudogene TRBV3-2) to TRBJ1-4, with D perhaps TRBD1 (5 bases). The CDR3 has 14 residues. The V and J ends lost 5 bases and 5 bases respectively, with 12 bases between them. Looked up from germline, CDR1 is LGHDT and CDR2 is YNNKEL (reference sequence). CDR3 sequence reads: CASSYRWGNEKLFF. The CDR3 bases are TGTGCCAGCAGCTACAGGTGGGGGAATGAAAAACTGTTTTTT.

The chain uses TRBV10-1 and TRBJ2-2; possibly TRBD1 for D (5 bases). V lost 6 bases, J lost 0 bases, and 8 bases lay in between. The CDR3 has 14 residues. Germline CDR1 reads WNHNN; CDR2 reads SYGVQD (reference sequence). CDR3 protein: CASRSQANTGELFF. CDR3 bases: TGCGCCAGCAGGTCACAGGCGAACACCGGGGAGCTGTTTTTT.

The rearrangement joins TRBV19 to TRBJ1-1; D is possibly TRBD1 (5 bases). V lost 6 bases and J lost 0, with 14 bases in between. The CDR3 spans 15 residues. Germline CDR1 reads LNHDA; CDR2 reads SQIVND (reference sequence). The CDR3 DNA follows: TGTGCCAGTAGGGGACTCCCGTCGGTGAACACTGAAGCTTTCTTT. Protein product: CASRGLPSVNTEAFF.

The table lists this clone with a count of one. The V and J genes are TRBV6-5 and TRBJ2-3; possibly TRBD2 for D (6 bases). The CDR3 is made up of 14 amino acids. Germline CDR1 is MNHEY and CDR2 is SVGAGI. V was clipped by 5 bases and J by 2 bases, with 11 bases between them. CDR3 amino acids: CASSPGGNTDTQYF. In nucleotides, the CDR3 is TGTGCCAGCAGTCCTGGGGGGAACACAGATACGCAGTATTTT.

The rearrangement uses TRBV9 and TRBJ2-1; 9 nucleotides agree with TRBD2. The V segment lost 3 bases and the J segment 7 bases; nucleotides outside the gene matches: 8. In germline, CDR1 is SGDLS, CDR2 YYNGEE. CDR3 length: 15 amino acids. CDR3 coding DNA: TGTGCCAGCAGCGCCATGATCAGCGGGAGGAATGAGCAGTTCTTC. It codes for CASSAMISGRNEQFF.